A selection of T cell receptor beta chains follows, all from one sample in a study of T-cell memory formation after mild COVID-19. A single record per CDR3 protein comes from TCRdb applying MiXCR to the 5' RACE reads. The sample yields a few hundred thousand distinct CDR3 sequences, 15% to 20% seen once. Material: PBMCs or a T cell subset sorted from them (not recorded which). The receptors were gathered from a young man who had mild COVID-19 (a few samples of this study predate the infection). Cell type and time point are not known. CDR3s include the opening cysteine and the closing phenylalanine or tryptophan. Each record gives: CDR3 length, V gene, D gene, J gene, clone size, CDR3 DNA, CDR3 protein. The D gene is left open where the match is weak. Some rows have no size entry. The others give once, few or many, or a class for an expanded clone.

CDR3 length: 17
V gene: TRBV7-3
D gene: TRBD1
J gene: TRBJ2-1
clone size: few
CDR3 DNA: TGTGCCAGCAGCTTAGCCTTCGGGACAGGGATCTACAATGAGCAGTTCTTC
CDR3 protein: CASSLAFGTGIYNEQFF

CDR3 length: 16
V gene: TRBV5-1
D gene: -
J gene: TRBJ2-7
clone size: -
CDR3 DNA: TGCGCCAGCAGGCCTAGTCCCACCGGACAGACCTACGAGCAGTACTTC
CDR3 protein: CASRPSPTGQTYEQYF

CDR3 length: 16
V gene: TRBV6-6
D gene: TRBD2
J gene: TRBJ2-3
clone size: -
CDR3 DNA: TGTGCCAGCAAGACTAGCGGGGCCCTAAGACCGTATACGCAGTATTTT
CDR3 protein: CASKTSGALRPYTQYF

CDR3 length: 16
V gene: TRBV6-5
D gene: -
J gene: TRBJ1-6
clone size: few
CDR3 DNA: TGTGCCAGCAGTTACTCGTGGACAGTAACCAATTCACCCCTCCACTTT
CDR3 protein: CASSYSWTVTNSPLHF

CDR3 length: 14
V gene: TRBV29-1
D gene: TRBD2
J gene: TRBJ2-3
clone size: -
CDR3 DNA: TGCAGCGTTGGGACTAGCGGGGTGACAGATACGCAGTATTTT
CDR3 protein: CSVGTSGVTDTQYF

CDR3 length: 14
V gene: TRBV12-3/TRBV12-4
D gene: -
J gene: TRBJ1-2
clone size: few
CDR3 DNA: TGTGCCAGCAGTTTATCCCAGGGGCACCGTGGCTACACCTTC
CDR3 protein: CASSLSQGHRGYTF

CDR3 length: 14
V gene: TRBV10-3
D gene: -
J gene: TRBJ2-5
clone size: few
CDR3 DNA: TGTGCCATCAGTGAGTCGACAGTATCAGAGACCCAGTACTTC
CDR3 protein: CAISESTVSETQYF

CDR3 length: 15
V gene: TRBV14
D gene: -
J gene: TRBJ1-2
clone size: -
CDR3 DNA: TGTGCCAGCAGCCAAGATACCGCGGGATTCTATGGCTACACCTTC
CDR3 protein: CASSQDTAGFYGYTF

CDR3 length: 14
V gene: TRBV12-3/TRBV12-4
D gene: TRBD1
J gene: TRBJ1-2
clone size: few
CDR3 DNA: TGTGCCAGCAGTTTTGGACAGGGAGTCTATGGCTACACCTTC
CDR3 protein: CASSFGQGVYGYTF

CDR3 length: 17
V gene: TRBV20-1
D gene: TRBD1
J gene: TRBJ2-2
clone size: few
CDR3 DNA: TGCAGTGCTAGAGACCCCGGACAGGGTCCGAACACCGGGGAGCTGTTTTTT
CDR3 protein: CSARDPGQGPNTGELFF

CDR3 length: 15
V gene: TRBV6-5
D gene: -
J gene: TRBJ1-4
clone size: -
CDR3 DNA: TGTGCCAGCAGTTACTCGGCAGGGTCTAATGAAAAACTGTTTTTT
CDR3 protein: CASSYSAGSNEKLFF

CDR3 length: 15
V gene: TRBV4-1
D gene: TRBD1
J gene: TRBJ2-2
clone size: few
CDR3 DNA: TGCGCCAGCAGCCAAAGAGCACAGGGGGCCGGGGAGCTGTTTTTT
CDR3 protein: CASSQRAQGAGELFF

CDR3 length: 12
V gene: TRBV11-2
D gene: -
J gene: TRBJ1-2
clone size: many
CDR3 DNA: TGTGCCAGTGGCTTTCAGGGCTATGGCTACACCTTC
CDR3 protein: CASGFQGYGYTF

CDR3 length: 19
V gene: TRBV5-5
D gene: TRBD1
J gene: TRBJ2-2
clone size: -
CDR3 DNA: TGTGCCAGCAGTATGGTTCTATACGGTTCCGGGACAGGGGCCGGGGAGCTGTTTTTT
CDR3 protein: CASSMVLYGSGTGAGELFF

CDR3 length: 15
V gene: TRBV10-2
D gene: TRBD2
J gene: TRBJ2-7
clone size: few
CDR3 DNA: TGCGCCAGCAGTGAGGGGACTAGCGTGTCCTACGAGCAGTACTTC
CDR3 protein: CASSEGTSVSYEQYF

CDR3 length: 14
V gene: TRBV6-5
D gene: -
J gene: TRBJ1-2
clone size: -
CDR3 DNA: TGTGCCAGCAGTTACCACACACGATGGGGTGGCTACACCTTC
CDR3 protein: CASSYHTRWGGYTF

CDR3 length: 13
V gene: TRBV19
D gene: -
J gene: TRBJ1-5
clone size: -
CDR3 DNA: TGTGCCAGTAGCCTGTCCTACAATCAGCCCCAGCATTTT
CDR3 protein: CASSLSYNQPQHF

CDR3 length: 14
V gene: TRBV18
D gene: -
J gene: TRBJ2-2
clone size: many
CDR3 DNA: TGTGCCAGCTCATCTAGCTCGACTACCGGGGAGCTGTTTTTT
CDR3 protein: CASSSSSTTGELFF

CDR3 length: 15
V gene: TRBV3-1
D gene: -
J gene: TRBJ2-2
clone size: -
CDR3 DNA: TGTGCCAGCAGCCAATCAAACGCGAACACCGGGGAGCTGTTTTTT
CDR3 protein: CASSQSNANTGELFF

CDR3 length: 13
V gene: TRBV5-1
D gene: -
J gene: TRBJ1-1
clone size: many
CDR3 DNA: TGCGCCAGCACCGAGGGGGTGAACACTGAAGCTTTCTTT
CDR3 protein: CASTEGVNTEAFF

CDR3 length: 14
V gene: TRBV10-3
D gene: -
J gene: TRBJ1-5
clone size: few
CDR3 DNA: TGTGCCATCAGCGACCGGGACCAGGTCCGGCCCCAGCATTTT
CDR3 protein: CAISDRDQVRPQHF

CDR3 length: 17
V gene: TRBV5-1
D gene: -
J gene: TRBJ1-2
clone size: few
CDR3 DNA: TGCGCCAGCAGCTTGAGGGGCGGTCTCAGCAGCGATTATGGCTACACCTTC
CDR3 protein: CASSLRGGLSSDYGYTF

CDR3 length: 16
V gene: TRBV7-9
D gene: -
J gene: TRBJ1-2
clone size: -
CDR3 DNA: TGTGCCAGCAGCTCTCCACCGGGCCTGACCAACTATGGCTACACCTTC
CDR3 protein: CASSSPPGLTNYGYTF

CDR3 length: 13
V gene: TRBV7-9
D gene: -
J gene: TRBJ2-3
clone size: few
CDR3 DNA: TGTGCCAGCAGCTTTGAGAGCACAGATACGCAGTATTTT
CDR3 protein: CASSFESTDTQYF

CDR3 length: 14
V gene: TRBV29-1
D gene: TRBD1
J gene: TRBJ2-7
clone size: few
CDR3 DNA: TGCAGCGTTACCGGGACAGGGTTCTACTACGAGCAGTACTTC
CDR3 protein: CSVTGTGFYYEQYF

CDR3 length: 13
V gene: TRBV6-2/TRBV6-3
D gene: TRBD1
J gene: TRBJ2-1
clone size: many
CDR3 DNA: TGTGCCAGCAGTCCCCGACAGGGGCATGAGCAGTTCTTC
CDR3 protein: CASSPRQGHEQFF

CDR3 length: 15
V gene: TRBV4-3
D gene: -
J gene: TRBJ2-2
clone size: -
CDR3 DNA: TGCGCCAGCAGCCGAGGGGACACCAACACCGGGGAGCTGTTTTTT
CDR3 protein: CASSRGDTNTGELFF

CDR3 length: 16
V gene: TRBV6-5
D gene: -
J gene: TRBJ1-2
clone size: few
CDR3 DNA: TGTGCCAGCAGTTACTCCGGGGAAACTCGTATCTATGGCTACACCTTC
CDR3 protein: CASSYSGETRIYGYTF

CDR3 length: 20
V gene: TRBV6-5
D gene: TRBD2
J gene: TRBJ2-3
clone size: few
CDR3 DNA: TGTGCCAGCAGCTACCAACTACCCGGGACTAGCGGGGGAGATACAGATACGCAGTATTTT
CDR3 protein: CASSYQLPGTSGGDTDTQYF

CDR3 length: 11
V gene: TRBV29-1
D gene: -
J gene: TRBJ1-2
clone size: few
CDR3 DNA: TGCACCGCCGGCAGGGTCTATGGCTACACCTTC
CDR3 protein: CTAGRVYGYTF

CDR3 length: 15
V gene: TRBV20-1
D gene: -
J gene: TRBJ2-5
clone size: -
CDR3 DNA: TGCAGTGCTATCAGGCGGGCCCGGTACCAAGAGACCCAGTACTTC
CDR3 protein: CSAIRRARYQETQYF

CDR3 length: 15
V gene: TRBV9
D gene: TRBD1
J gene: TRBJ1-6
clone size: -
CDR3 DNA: TGTGCCAGCAGCGTCTCGACAGGGGGGACTTCACCCCTCCACTTT
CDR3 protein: CASSVSTGGTSPLHF

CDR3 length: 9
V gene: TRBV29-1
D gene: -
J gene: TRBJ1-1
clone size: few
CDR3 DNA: TGCAGCGGGGGCACTGAAGCTTTCTTT
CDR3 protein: CSGGTEAFF

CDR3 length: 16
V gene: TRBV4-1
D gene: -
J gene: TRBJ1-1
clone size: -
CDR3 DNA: TGCGCCAGCAGCCACCCCCCTACTTATATCAGCACTGAAGCTTTCTTT
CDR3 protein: CASSHPPTYISTEAFF

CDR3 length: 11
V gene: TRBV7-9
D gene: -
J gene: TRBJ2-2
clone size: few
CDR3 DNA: TGTGCCAGCAGTCCTCCGGACGAGCTGTTTTTT
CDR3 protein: CASSPPDELFF

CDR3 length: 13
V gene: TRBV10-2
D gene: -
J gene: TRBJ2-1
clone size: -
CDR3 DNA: TGCGCCACCCAGCCCAGGGTATTCAATGAGCAGTTCTTC
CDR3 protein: CATQPRVFNEQFF

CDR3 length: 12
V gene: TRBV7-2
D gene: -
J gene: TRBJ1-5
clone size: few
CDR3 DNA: TGTGCCAGCAGCTTAGACTTTCAGCCCCAGCATTTT
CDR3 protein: CASSLDFQPQHF

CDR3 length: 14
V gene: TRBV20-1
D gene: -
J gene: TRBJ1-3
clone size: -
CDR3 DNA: TGCAGTGCTAGCGCACCCAACTCTGGAAACACCATATATTTT
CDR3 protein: CSASAPNSGNTIYF

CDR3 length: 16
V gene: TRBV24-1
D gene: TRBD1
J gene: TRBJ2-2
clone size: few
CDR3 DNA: TGTGCCACCAGTGATTCCGGGACAGGGAACCCCGGGGAGCTGTTTTTT
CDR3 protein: CATSDSGTGNPGELFF

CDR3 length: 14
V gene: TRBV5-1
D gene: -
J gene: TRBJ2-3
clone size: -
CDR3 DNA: TGCGCCAGCAGTGGAGATTCTCGGAGAGATACGCAGTATTTT
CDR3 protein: CASSGDSRRDTQYF

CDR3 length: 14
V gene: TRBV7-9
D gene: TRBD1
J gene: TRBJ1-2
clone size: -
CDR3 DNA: TGTGCCAGCAGCTTAGCCGGGACAGGAGTTGGCTACACCTTC
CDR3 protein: CASSLAGTGVGYTF

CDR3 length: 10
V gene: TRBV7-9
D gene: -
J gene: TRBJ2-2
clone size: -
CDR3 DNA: TGTGCCAGCAGCTTCGGGGAGCTGTTTTTT
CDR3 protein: CASSFGELFF

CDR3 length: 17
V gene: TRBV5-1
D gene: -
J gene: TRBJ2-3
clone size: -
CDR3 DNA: TGCGCCAGCAGCTTGGGGACCCGGCCTTCTGGGGCAGATACGCAGTATTTT
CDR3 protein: CASSLGTRPSGADTQYF

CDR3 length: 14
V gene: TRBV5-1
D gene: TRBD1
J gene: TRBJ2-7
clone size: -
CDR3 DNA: TGCGCCAGCAGCTTGGACCAGGGGGCCCGCGAGCAGTACTTC
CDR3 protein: CASSLDQGAREQYF

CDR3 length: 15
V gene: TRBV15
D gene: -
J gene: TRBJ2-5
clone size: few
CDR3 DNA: TGTGCCACCAGCTTTGACGGGACTCCTGGGGTAGGGGTGAACTTC
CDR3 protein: CATSFDGTPGVGVNF

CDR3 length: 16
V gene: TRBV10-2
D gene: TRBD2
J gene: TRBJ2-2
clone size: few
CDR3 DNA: TGCGCCAGCAGTGAGACATCGGGACTAGCGTCAGGGGAGCTGTTTTTT
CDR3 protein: CASSETSGLASGELFF

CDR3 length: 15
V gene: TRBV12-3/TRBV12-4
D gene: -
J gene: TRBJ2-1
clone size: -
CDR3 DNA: TGTGCCAGCAGTCCTGACACGAGCTCCTACAATGAGCAGTTCTTC
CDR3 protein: CASSPDTSSYNEQFF

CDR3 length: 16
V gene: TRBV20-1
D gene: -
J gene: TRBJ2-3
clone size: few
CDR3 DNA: TGCAGTGCTAGATCCAGGCCCAACCTGGGGGCGGATACGCAGTATTTT
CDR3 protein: CSARSRPNLGADTQYF